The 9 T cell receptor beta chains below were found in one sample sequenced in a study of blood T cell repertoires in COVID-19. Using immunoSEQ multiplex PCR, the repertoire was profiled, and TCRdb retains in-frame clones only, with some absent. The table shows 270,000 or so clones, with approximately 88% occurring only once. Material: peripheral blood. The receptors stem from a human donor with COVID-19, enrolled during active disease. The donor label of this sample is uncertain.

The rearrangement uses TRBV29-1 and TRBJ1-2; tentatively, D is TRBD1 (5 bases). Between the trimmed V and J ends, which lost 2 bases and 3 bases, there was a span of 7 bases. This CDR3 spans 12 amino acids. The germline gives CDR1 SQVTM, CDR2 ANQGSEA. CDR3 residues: CSVESGDYGYTF. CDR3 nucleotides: TGCAGCGTTGAATCGGGGGACTATGGCTACACCTTC.

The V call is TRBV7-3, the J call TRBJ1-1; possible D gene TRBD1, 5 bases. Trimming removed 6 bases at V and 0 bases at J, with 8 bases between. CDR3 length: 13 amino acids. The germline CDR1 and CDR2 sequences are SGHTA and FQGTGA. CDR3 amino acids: CASRPGMNTEAFF. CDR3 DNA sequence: TGTGCCAGCAGGCCAGGGATGAACACTGAAGCTTTCTTT. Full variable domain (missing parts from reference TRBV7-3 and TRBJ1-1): GAGVSQTPSNKVTEKGKYVELRCDPISGHTALYWYRQSLGQGPEFLIYFQGTGAADDSGLPNDRFFAVRPEGSVSTLKIQRTERGDSAVYLCASRPGMNTEAFFGQGTRLTVV.

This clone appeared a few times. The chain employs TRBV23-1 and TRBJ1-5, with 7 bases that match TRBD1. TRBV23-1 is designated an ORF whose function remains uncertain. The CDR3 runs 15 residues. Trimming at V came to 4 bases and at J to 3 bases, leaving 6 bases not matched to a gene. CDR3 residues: CASSLKDRNNQPQHF. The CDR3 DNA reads TGCGCCAGCAGTCTAAAGGACAGGAACAATCAGCCCCAGCATTTT.

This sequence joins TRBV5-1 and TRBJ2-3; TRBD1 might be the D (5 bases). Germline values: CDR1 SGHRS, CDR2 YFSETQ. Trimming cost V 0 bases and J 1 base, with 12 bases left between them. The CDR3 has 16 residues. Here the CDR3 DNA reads TGCGCCAGCAGCTTGGTTGGGGCGGTGGGCACAGATACGCAGTATTTT. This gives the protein CASSLVGAVGTDTQYF.

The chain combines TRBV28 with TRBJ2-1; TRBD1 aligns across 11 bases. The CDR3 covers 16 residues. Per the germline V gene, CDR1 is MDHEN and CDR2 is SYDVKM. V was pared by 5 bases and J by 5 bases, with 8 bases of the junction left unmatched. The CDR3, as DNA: TGTGCCAGCAGTCATCCCCGGGACAGGGGGAACAATGAGCAGTTCTTC. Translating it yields CASSHPRDRGNNEQFF.

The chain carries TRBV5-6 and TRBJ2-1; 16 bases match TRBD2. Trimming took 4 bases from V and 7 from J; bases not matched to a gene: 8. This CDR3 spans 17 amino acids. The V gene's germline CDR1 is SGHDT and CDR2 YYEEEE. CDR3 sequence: CASSPGLAGGPRNEQFF. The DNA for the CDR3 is TGTGCCAGCAGCCCGGGACTAGCGGGAGGGCCCCGAAATGAGCAGTTCTTC.

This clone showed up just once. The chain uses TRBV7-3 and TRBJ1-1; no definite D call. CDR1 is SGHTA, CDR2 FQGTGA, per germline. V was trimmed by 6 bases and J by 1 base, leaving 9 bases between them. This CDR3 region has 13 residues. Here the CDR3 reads CASRRGANTEAFF. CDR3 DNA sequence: TGTGCCAGCAGGAGAGGCGCGAACACTGAAGCTTTCTTT.

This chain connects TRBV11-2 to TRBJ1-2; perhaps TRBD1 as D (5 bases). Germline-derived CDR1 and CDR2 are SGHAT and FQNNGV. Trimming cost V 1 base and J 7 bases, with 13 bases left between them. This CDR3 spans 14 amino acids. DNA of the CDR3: TGTGCCAGCAGCTTAGGACCGGGCGGGGGTGGCTACACCTTC. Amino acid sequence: CASSLGPGGGGYTF.

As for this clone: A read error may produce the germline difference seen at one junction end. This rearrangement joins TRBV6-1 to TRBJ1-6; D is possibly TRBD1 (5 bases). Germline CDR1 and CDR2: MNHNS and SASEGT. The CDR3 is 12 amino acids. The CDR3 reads CASSEGASPLHF. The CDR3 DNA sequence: TGTGCCAGCAGCGAAGGGGCTTCACCCCTCCACTTT.